This TCR beta chain emerged from a study of T cells in localized non-small cell lung cancer (dated by TCRdb to about 2020). Broadly, across the study: Comparing tumors with uninvolved tumor-adjacent lungs, the study looked at the T cell repertoires of fewer than 250 patients with early-stage NSCLC. The cohort was made up of about 240 treatment-naive NSCLC patients whose localized lung tumors had been resected. NSCLC patients had a mean age of approximately 66 years, and 129 were male and over 85 female.

Study-wide conclusions, independent of this receptor: A median of 57 of the top 100 tumor clones turned up in the paired uninvolved adjacent lung, and 25 to 30 of those clones also ranked among the top 100 of that same adjacent lung. Because multi-region sequencing of the tumors was not done, intratumor heterogeneity could not be ruled out. The highest T cell clonality was observed in uninvolved tumor-adjacent lung, where clonality exceeded that of tumor, suggesting that antigenic responses were more focused in uninvolved tumor-adjacent lung. Higher T cell density in blood was associated with longer overall survival, whereas higher clonality in adjacent lung was associated with shorter survival. Because of the exploratory design, TCR variables were selected using unadjusted p-values without false-discovery rate correction.

Details on this clone: What antigen it recognizes has not been identified. No clone much larger than this one lies a single base away; base qualities are absent.

V gives up 6 bases and J gives up 3 bases, and the segment between their germline ends measures 18 bases. The CDR3, cysteine through phenylalanine, is 16 amino acids long. CDR3 DNA only is kept here, 48 bases in frame from base 1. From the germline V gene (reference sequence), CDR1 is PRHDT and CDR2 is FYEKMQ. TCR beta CDR3 regions were sequenced from DNA using the immunoSEQ Assay. As for how the authors treated the data: T cell density was computed as TCR beta template counts normalized to usable DNA estimated by amplifying housekeeping genes. Richness was estimated with the preseqR package, extrapolating to 400,000 templates for PBMC samples and 120,000 templates for tissue samples. Clonality was calculated as one minus Pielou's evenness. Differential abundance testing on productive amino-acid clonotypes, with a minimum total count of 5 and an alpha of 0.1, was used to identify tissue-enriched TCRs. The Jaccard Index and the Morisita Overlap Index were used to measure how much the repertoires overlapped between compartments. GLIPH clustered TCR beta CDR3s with public tetramer-defined viral CDR3s; viral motifs required at least three viral sequences plus V-gene enrichment. The table comes from immuneACCESS by way of TCRdb, which keeps in-frame sequences with V and J called. Part of the clones is missing from these tables; in studies checked, under half for an unresolved V gene and the rest for unknown reasons. That table is the source of V, J and clone size, and D and trimming were worked out from the DNA. The sample table holds 15,000 to 20,000 clones, of which more than 65% were seen once. Jointly, the top ten make up more than 30% of the sample.

At diagnosis, peripheral blood, uninvolved tumor-adjacent lung and tumor were collected and stored as a combination of fresh-frozen and FFPE material. Blood samples were analyzed as peripheral blood mononuclear cells for TCR repertoire profiling. The clonotype was recovered from an older male donor with stage I lung adenocarcinoma. The material sequenced was peripheral blood, taken before any cancer treatment. The sequence joins TRBV13 to TRBJ2-4; the D segment could be TRBD2, given 7 matching bases. The base sequence is TGTGCCAGCAGAACGAGGGGGGGTATAGACAAAAACATTCAGTACTTC. Translated, it reads CASRTRGGIDKNIQYF.